These 27 T cell receptor beta chains share one sample of origin, sequenced in a study of OX40 agonist ivuxolimab in advanced cancers. Repertoires were generated with immunoSEQ multiplex PCR, while TCRdb's copy carries only in-frame clones and drops some. The sample lists fewer than 95,000 clones; approximately 79% were seen once. The starting material was CD4+ or CD8+ T cells sorted from blood, obtained in a trial of the OX40 agonist ivuxolimab. The receptors were gathered from an adult with an advanced solid tumor such as melanoma, head and neck, liver or kidney cancer.

This clone was counted a few times. In DNA, the CDR3 is TGTGCCAGCAGCTTAGTATCGGCGGGGGGCTCTGCTTTTCTAGATCAGCCCCAGCATTTT. Its protein is CASSLVSAGGSAFLDQPQHF. The rearrangement uses TRBV7-6 and TRBJ1-5; possibly TRBD1 for D (6 bases). The germline V gene has CDR1 SGHVS and CDR2 FNYEAQ. Deletions cut 1 base from V and 5 bases from J, with 27 bases between. The CDR3 is 20 amino acids.

This clone was seen only a few times. The chain uses TRBV6-5 and TRBJ1-6; 8 nucleotides line up with TRBD1. Losses at the gene ends were 6 bases for V and 4 bases for J; bases not matched to a gene: 2. This CDR3 has 14 amino acids. Looked up from germline, CDR1 is MNHEY and CDR2 is SVGAGI. In nucleotides, the CDR3 is TGTGCCAGCAGAAGGGACAGGTATAATTCACCCCTCCACTTT. Residues: CASRRDRYNSPLHF.

This clone was found a few times. This chain uses TRBV23-1 with TRBJ2-5, with D maybe TRBD1 (5 bases). TRBV23-1 is annotated as an ORF whose role is uncertain. Trimming removed 7 bases from V and 1 base from J, with 13 bases in between. This CDR3 is built from 14 residues. The DNA of the CDR3 is TGCGCCAGCAACTTCGACAGAATCCAAGAGACCCAGTACTTC. Its translation is CASNFDRIQETQYF.

This clone appeared a few times. V gene TRBV28 combines with J gene TRBJ1-2; D remains unclear. The CDR3 extends over 11 amino acids. Between the trimmed V and J ends, which lost 10 bases and 8 bases, there was a span of 14 bases. CDR1 is MDHEN and CDR2 is SYDVKM in the germline V gene. The CDR3 reads CATQFADGYTF. CDR3 sequence (DNA): TGTGCCACCCAGTTCGCTGACGGCTACACCTTC.

The CDR3 nucleotides read TGTGCCAGCAGCTTCCAAGGACAGGGTGCCGGGTCCGAGCAGTACTTC. It specifies CASSFQGQGAGSEQYF. The rearrangement joins TRBV11-2 to TRBJ2-7; 8 bases fit TRBD1. CDR3 length equals 16 residues. With V trimmed by 3 bases and J by 6 bases, 13 bases remained unmatched. The germline CDR1 and CDR2 sequences are SGHAT and FQNNGV.

The chain has TRBV19 and TRBJ2-2; no clear D. CDR1 and CDR2 from the germline V gene are LNHDA and SQIVND (reference sequence). CDR3 length: 15 residues. V was trimmed by 3 bases and J by 0 bases, leaving 8 bases between them. The CDR3 is CASSIAGTNTGELFF. CDR3 DNA: TGTGCCAGTAGTATCGCCGGCACGAACACCGGGGAGCTGTTTTTT.

The chain is built from TRBV5-1 and TRBJ1-6, with D possibly being TRBD1 (5 bases). The CDR3 runs 13 residues. With 0 bases removed from V and 7 bases from J, the gap between germline ends came to 5 bases. Germline CDR1 reads SGHRS; CDR2 reads YFSETQ. The CDR3, as DNA: TGCGCCAGCAGCTTGGAGGGGAATTCACCCCTCCACTTT. Its protein is CASSLEGNSPLHF.

J is TRBJ2-2 and V is TRBV6-6; TRBD2 agrees at 14 bases. Germline V gives CDR1 MNHNY, CDR2 SVGAGI (reference sequence). The trim removed 4 bases at V and 5 bases at J, leaving 3 bases unmatched. The CDR3 runs to 16 residues. The CDR3 DNA sequence: TGTGCCAGCAGTTCGCGGACTAGCGGGAGGACCGGGGAGCTGTTTTTT. Translating gives CASSSRTSGRTGELFF.

V is TRBV6-1 and J is TRBJ2-7; no clear D gene. V was shortened by 3 bases and J by 1 base, with 7 bases between the two germline ends. CDR1 is MNHNS and CDR2 is SASEGT in the germline V gene. The CDR3 spans 13 residues. The CDR3, as DNA: TGTGCCAGCAGTGAGACCGCTTCCTACGAGCAGTACTTC. Its protein is CASSETASYEQYF.

The gene calls are TRBV28 and TRBJ2-1, with TRBD2 matching over 8 bases. The junction had 16 bases not matched to a gene; V was cut back by 4 bases and J by 8 bases. Germline values: CDR1 MDHEN, CDR2 SYDVKM. The CDR3 has 17 amino acids. The CDR3 is CASSSLTGGTISDEQFF. The CDR3 nucleotides are TGTGCCAGCAGTTCGCTAACGGGGGGGACCATAAGCGATGAGCAGTTCTTC.

The V call is TRBV6-1, the J call TRBJ1-2; 8 nucleotides match TRBD1. The trim removed 4 bases at V and 8 bases at J, leaving 15 bases unmatched. Per the germline V gene, CDR1 is MNHNS and CDR2 is SASEGT. The CDR3 length is 16 residues. CDR3 protein: CASSATMGQALGGYTF. The CDR3 region has the DNA TGTGCCAGCAGTGCGACCATGGGACAGGCCTTGGGGGGCTACACCTTC.

This clone was recorded only once. The chain employs TRBV28 and TRBJ2-7, with 7 bases aligning to TRBD2. The CDR3 runs 14 residues. Trimming took 8 bases from V and 3 from J; bases not matched to a gene: 10. Germline CDR1 is MDHEN and CDR2 is SYDVKM. The CDR3 nucleotides are TGTGCCAGCCGAGTCTGGAGCGGGAACTACGAGCAGTACTTC. Encoded protein: CASRVWSGNYEQYF.

This rearrangement joins TRBV14 to TRBJ2-3, with D possibly TRBD2 on 6 matching bases. Trimming shortened V by 4 bases and J by 4 bases, and 12 bases separated the two germline ends. Germline V lookup: CDR1 SGHDN, CDR2 FVKESK. The CDR3 covers 14 residues. CDR3 amino acids: CASSRLGEADTQYF. The CDR3 coding sequence is TGTGCCAGCAGCCGGCTGGGGGAGGCAGATACGCAGTATTTT.

The chain couples TRBV28 to TRBJ2-1, with TRBD1 as a possible D gene (6 bases). This CDR3 spans 16 amino acids. V was shortened by 4 bases and J by 7 bases, with 20 bases between the two germline ends. Germline V gene data show CDR1 as MDHEN and CDR2 as SYDVKM. The CDR3 region has the DNA TGTGCCAGCAGTTCCCCGACAGGAAAAAAGGGGAATGAGCAGTTCTTC. This translates into CASSSPTGKKGNEQFF.

A few counts support this clone. The gene calls are TRBV20-1 and TRBJ2-1; D ambiguous. The germline V and J ends were trimmed by 0 bases and 9 bases, with 6 bases remaining between them. CDR3 length: 11 residues. Per the germline V gene, CDR1 is DFQATT and CDR2 is SNEGSKA (reference sequence). The CDR3 DNA reads TGCAGTGCTAGAGATCCCGGTGAGCAGTTCTTC. This translates into CSARDPGEQFF.

This clone was recorded once. The chain has TRBV2 and TRBJ2-3, with D possibly called TRBD1 or TRBD2 (5 bases each). The germline V gene has CDR1 SNHLY and CDR2 FYNNEI. This CDR3 has 16 residues. V gave up 6 bases and J gave up 4 bases, with 20 bases separating them. The CDR3 region is CASSARRTSGSDTQYF. The DNA of the CDR3 is TGTGCCAGCAGCGCCCGGCGGACTTCAGGGTCAGATACGCAGTATTTT.

The gene calls are TRBV28 and TRBJ2-5; D perhaps matches TRBD2 (5 bases). V was pared by 6 bases and J by 5 bases, with 16 bases between. The CDR3 totals 14 residues. Looked up from germline, CDR1 is MDHEN and CDR2 is SYDVKM. The CDR3 sequence: CASSSGSNEETQYF. For the CDR3, the DNA is TGTGCCAGCAGCTCGGGATCCAACGAGGAGACCCAGTACTTC.

This chain uses TRBV6-5 with TRBJ1-6; a weak D match, TRBD1 (5 bases). The ends were cut back, 6 bases at V and 2 bases at J, with 11 bases in the middle. Germline V gene data show CDR1 as MNHEY and CDR2 as SVGAGI. This CDR3 spans 15 amino acids. The CDR3 reads CASRTGGAYNSPLHF. CDR3 DNA sequence: TGTGCCAGCAGAACCGGGGGAGCCTATAATTCACCCCTCCACTTT.

This sequence joins TRBV11-2 and TRBJ2-1, with 11 bases that match TRBD2. The trim removed 5 bases at V and 8 bases at J, leaving 11 bases unmatched. The CDR3 extends over 16 amino acids. The germline CDR1 and CDR2 sequences are SGHAT and FQNNGV. CDR3: CASSTQTSGVQYEQFF. CDR3 in DNA: TGTGCCAGCAGCACTCAGACTAGCGGGGTCCAATATGAGCAGTTCTTC.

The chain joins TRBV7-9 to TRBJ2-5; D remains ambiguous. Per the germline V gene, CDR1 is SEHNR and CDR2 is FQNEAQ (reference sequence). This CDR3 has 15 residues. Between the trimmed V and J ends, which lost 4 bases and 3 bases, there was a span of 15 bases. The CDR3 region is CASSWPQHHEETQYF. In DNA form, the CDR3 reads TGTGCCAGCAGCTGGCCACAGCACCACGAAGAGACCCAGTACTTC.

V is TRBV4-1 and J is TRBJ2-4, with TRBD2 matching over 12 bases. Germline CDR1 and CDR2: MGHRA and YSYEKL. The CDR3 is 18 amino acids. V lost 4 bases to trimming and J lost 2 bases; unmatched junction nucleotides: 9. This CDR3 is CASSLIVLAGGPKNIQYF. In DNA form, the CDR3 reads TGCGCCAGCAGCCTAATAGTTCTAGCGGGGGGGCCCAAAAACATTCAGTACTTC.

The sample holds one count of this clone. The J gene is TRBJ2-1, the V gene TRBV7-2; 9 nucleotides line up with TRBD1. The CDR3 spans 13 residues. Germline CDR1 and CDR2: SGHTA and FQGNSA. V lost 4 bases, J lost 6 bases, and 1 base stayed unmatched. The DNA for the CDR3 is TGTGCCAGCAGCTCGGACAGGGGCAATGAGCAGTTCTTC. Translation: CASSSDRGNEQFF.

This clone came up once. The chain uses TRBV4-2 and TRBJ2-3, with 10 positions matching TRBD2. Losses at the gene ends were 6 bases for V and 7 bases for J; bases not matched to a gene: 10. Germline V gives CDR1 LGHNA, CDR2 YNFKEQ. The CDR3 extends over 15 amino acids. The DNA of the CDR3 is TGTGCCAGCAGTTCGACGGGACTAGCGCGATATACGCAGTATTTT. It codes for CASSSTGLARYTQYF.

The chain carries TRBV19 and TRBJ1-5, with 9 bases identical to TRBD1. V shed 8 bases, J shed 0 bases, and the junction held 8 bases outside the gene matches. Germline V gives CDR1 LNHDA, CDR2 SQIVND (reference sequence). This CDR3 is 16 amino acids long. CDR3 nucleotides: TGTGCCAGTGGACAGGGGCGCAGTTATAGCAATCAGCCCCAGCATTTT. Amino acid sequence: CASGQGRSYSNQPQHF.

In its sample, this clone was seen once. The chain recombines TRBV28 with TRBJ2-3; a possible D gene is TRBD1 (5 bases). Germline V gene sequence: CDR1 MDHEN, CDR2 SYDVKM. The CDR3 contains 12 residues. Trimming took 4 bases from V and 4 from J, leaving 6 bases between them. CDR3 sequence reads: CASSSGPDTQYF. CDR3 DNA sequence: TGTGCCAGCAGTTCAGGGCCAGATACGCAGTATTTT. Full variable domain (outside the CDR3, taken from reference TRBV28 and TRBJ2-3): DVKVTQSSRYLVKRTGEKVFLECVQDMDHENMFWYRQDPGLGLRLIYFSYDVKMKEKGDIPEGYSVSREKKERFSLILESASTNQTSMYLCASSSGPDTQYFGPGTRLTVL.

The chain carries TRBV4-2 and TRBJ2-3; TRBD1 agrees at 7 bases. This CDR3 is 15 amino acids long. V shed 0 bases and J 4 bases; nucleotides not matched to a gene: 4. Germline V gives CDR1 LGHNA, CDR2 YNFKEQ. The CDR3 protein is CASSQENRGADTQYF. CDR3 sequence (DNA): TGTGCCAGCAGCCAAGAAAACAGGGGTGCAGATACGCAGTATTTT.

The rearrangement joins TRBV7-2 to TRBJ2-1; TRBD2 is a possible D gene (6 bases). The germline CDR1 and CDR2 sequences are SGHTA and FQGNSA. Trimming stripped 5 bases from V and 5 bases from J, with 16 bases between. This CDR3 is built from 15 residues. The CDR3 loop is CASSPGIAANNEQFF. CDR3 nucleotide sequence: TGTGCCAGCAGCCCCGGGATAGCGGCTAACAATGAGCAGTTCTTC. The full variable domain, with the rest looked up from reference TRBV7-2 and TRBJ2-1, is GAGVSQSPSNKVTEKGKDVELRCDPISGHTALYWYRQSLGQGLEFLIYFQGNSAPDKSGLPSDRFSAERTGGSVSTLTIQRTQQEDSAVYLCASSPGIAANNEQFFGPGTRLTVL.